This T cell receptor (beta chain) was recorded in a study of control samples from healthy donors and cancer patients. The CDR3 spans 14 residues. The V gene lost 5 bases and the J gene lost 3 bases, with 13 bases spanning the gap. From germline, CDR1 is MNHEY and CDR2 SVGAGI. Clones were sequenced by immunoSEQ multiplex PCR, and TCRdb holds only the in-frame ones, with some missing. Of about 130,000 clones in the sample, 85% to 95% were seen once. The sequenced sample was PBMCs. V and J are TRBV6-5 and TRBJ1-1, with no clear D. The sequence came from a man aged 60 to 75 with colorectal cancer. This chain's CDR3 is CASSTAGWDTEAFF. The CDR3 DNA reads TGTGCCAGCAGTACCGCCGGGTGGGACACTGAAGCTTTCTTT.